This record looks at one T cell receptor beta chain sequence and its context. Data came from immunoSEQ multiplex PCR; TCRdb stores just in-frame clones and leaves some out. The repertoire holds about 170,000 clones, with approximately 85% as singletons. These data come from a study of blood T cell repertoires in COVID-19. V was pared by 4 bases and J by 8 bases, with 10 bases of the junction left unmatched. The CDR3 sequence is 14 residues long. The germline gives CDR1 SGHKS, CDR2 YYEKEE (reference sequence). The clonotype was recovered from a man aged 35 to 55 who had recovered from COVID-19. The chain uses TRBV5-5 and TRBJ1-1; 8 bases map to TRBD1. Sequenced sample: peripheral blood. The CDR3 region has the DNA TGTGCCAGCAGCCCGACTGACAGGGGAGGCGAAGCTTTCTTT. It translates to CASSPTDRGGEAFF.